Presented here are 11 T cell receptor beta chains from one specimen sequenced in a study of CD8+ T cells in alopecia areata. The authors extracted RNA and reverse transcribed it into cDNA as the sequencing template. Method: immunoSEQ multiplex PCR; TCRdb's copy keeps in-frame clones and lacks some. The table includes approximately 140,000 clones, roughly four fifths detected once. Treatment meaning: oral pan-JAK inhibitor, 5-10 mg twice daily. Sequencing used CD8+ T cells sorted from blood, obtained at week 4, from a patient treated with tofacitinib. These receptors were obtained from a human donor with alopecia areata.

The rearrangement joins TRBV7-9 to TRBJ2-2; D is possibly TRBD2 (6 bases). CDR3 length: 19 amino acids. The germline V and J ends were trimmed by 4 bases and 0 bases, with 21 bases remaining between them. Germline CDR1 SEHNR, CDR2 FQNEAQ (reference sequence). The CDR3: CASSSPYVARGPNTGELFF. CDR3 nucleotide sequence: TGTGCCAGCAGCTCCCCTTACGTTGCGCGGGGCCCGAACACCGGGGAGCTGTTTTTT.

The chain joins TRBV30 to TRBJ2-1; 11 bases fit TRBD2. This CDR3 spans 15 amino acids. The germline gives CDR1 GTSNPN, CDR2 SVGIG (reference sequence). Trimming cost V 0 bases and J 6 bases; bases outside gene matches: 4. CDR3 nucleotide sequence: TGTGCCTGGAGTGTTGGGACTAGCGGAGGCAATGAGCAGTTCTTC. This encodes CAWSVGTSGGNEQFF.

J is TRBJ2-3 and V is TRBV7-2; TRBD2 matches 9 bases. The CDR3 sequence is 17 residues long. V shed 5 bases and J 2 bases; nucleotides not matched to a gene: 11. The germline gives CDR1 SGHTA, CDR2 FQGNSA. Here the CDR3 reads CASSAASSGDLTDTQYF. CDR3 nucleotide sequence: TGTGCCAGCAGCGCAGCCTCTAGCGGGGACCTCACAGATACGCAGTATTTT.

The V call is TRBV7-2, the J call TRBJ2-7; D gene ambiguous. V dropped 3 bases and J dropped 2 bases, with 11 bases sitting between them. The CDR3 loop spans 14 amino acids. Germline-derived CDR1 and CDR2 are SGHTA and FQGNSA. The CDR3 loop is CASSLHGVPYEQYF. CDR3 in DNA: TGTGCCAGCAGCTTGCATGGGGTCCCCTACGAGCAGTACTTC.

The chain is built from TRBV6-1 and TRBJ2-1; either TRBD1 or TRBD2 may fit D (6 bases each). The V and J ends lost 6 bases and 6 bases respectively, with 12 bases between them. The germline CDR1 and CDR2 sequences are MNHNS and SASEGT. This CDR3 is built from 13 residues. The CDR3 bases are TGTGCCAGCAGCAAACAGGGAGGCAATGAGCAGTTCTTC. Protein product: CASSKQGGNEQFF.

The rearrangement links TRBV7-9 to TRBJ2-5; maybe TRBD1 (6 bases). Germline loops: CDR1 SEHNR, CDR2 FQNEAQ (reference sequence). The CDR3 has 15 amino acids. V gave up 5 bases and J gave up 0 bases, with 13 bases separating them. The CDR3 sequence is CASSQGWRHQETQYF. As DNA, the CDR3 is TGTGCCAGCAGCCAGGGGTGGCGGCACCAAGAGACCCAGTACTTC.

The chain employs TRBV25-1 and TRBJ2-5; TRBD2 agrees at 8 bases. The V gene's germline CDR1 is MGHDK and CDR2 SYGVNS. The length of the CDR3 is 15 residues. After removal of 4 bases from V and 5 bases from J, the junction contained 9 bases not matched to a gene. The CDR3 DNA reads TGTGCCAGCAGTGTAGGGTCCTCTAGCGGGGAGACCCAGTACTTC. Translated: CASSVGSSSGETQYF.

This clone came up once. As DNA, the CDR3 is TGTGCCAGCAGCTTATCGGTGAACACTGAAGCTTTCTTT. Amino acids: CASSLSVNTEAFF. The V and J genes are TRBV7-3 and TRBJ1-1, with no clear D. The CDR3 totals 13 residues. Between the trimmed V and J ends, which lost 2 bases and 0 bases, there was a span of 4 bases. Germline V gives CDR1 SGHTA, CDR2 FQGTGA.

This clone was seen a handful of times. The CDR3: CASSYEGPGDTDTQYF. The CDR3 DNA follows: TGTGCCAGCAGCTATGAAGGGCCGGGGGACACAGATACGCAGTATTTT. The chain is built from TRBV7-9 and TRBJ2-3; D is perhaps TRBD2 (6 bases). Germline CDR1 and CDR2: SEHNR and FQNEAQ (reference sequence). The V end was cut by 4 bases, the J end by 2 bases, with 16 bases between. This CDR3 is built from 16 residues.

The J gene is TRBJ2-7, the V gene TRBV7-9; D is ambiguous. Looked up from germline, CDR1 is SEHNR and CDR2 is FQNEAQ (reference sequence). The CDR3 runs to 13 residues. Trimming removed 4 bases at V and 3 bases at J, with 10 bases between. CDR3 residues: CASSSKDNYEQYF. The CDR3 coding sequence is TGTGCCAGCAGCTCAAAAGATAACTACGAGCAGTACTTC.

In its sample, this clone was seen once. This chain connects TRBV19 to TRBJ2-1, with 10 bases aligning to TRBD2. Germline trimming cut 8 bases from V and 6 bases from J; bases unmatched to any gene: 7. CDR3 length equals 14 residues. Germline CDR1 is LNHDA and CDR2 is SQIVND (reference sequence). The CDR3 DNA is TGTGCCAGTCTAGCGGGGGCGGCTGTCAATGAGCAGTTCTTC. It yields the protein CASLAGAAVNEQFF.